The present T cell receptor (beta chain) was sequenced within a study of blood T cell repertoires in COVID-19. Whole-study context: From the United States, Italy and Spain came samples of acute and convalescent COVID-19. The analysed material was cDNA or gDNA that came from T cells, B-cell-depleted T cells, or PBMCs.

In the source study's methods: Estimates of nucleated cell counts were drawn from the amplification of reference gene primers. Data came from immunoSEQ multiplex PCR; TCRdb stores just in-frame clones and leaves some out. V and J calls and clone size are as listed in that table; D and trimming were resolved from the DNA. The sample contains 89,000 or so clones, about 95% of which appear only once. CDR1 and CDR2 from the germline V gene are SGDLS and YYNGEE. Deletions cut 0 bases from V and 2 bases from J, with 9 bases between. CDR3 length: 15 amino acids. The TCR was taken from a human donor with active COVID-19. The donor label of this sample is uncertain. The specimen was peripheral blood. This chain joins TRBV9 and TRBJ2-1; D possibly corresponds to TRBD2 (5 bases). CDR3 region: CASSVVAGAYNEQFF. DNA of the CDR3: TGTGCCAGCAGCGTAGTTGCGGGCGCCTACAATGAGCAGTTCTTC.